This is a list of T cell receptor beta chains from one sample in a study of blood T cell repertoires in COVID-19. TCRdb's table, derived via immunoSEQ multiplex PCR, lists solely in-frame clones and lacks some. The sample contains under 250,000 clones, roughly 81% of which appear only once. The sequencing sample was made of peripheral blood. The receptor source for this set is a woman between 50 and 59 years old with active or convalescent COVID-19. CDR3s include the opening cysteine and the closing phenylalanine or tryptophan. The order of the fields is D gene, clone size, J gene, V gene, CDR3 protein, CDR3 DNA. The D gene is left open where the match is weak. Size tells how often a clone was seen (once, few, many) or the class of an expanded clone, and some rows leave it out.

.	.	TRBJ2-3	TRBV7-9	CASSSTTRSTDTQYF	TGTGCCAGCAGCTCCACTACGCGGTCCACAGATACGCAGTATTTT
TRBD1	.	TRBJ1-1	TRBV6-5	CASSTGGTEAFF	TGTGCCAGCAGCACAGGGGGCACTGAAGCTTTCTTT
TRBD2	.	TRBJ2-3	TRBV5-1	CASSPLSSGGGDTQYF	TGCGCCAGCAGCCCCCTATCTAGCGGGGGAGGAGATACGCAGTATTTT
TRBD1	.	TRBJ1-1	TRBV10-3	CAISGQGALTEAFF	TGTGCCATCAGTGGGCAGGGGGCGCTCACTGAAGCTTTCTTT
TRBD1	.	TRBJ2-1	TRBV5-1	CASSARQGMGNEQFF	TGCGCCAGCAGCGCAAGACAGGGGATGGGTAATGAGCAGTTCTTC
TRBD1	.	TRBJ1-3	TRBV4-2	CASSRLQGAGGNTIYF	TGTGCCAGCAGCCGACTACAGGGGGCTGGGGGAAACACCATATATTTT
.	.	TRBJ2-3	TRBV9	CASSPRDFYTDTQYF	TGTGCCAGCAGCCCCCGGGACTTTTACACAGATACGCAGTATTTT
.	.	TRBJ1-5	TRBV2	CASNRGGVGQPQHF	TGTGCCAGCAACCGAGGGGGTGTCGGTCAGCCCCAGCATTTT
TRBD2	.	TRBJ2-5	TRBV7-9	CASSPPPRLAGGGTQYF	TGTGCCAGCAGCCCACCTCCTCGACTAGCGGGAGGGGGGACCCAGTACTTC
.	.	TRBJ1-3	TRBV4-1	CASSQVGGPLGNTIYF	TGCGCCAGCAGCCAAGTCGGGGGTCCCTTGGGAAACACCATATATTTT
.	once	TRBJ1-6	TRBV28	CASNRGAGNNSPLHF	TGTGCCAGCAACCGCGGGGCAGGAAATAATTCACCCCTCCACTTT
.	.	TRBJ1-1	TRBV12-3/TRBV12-4	CASSFSAGVEAFF	TGTGCCAGCAGTTTCTCGGCGGGGGTTGAAGCTTTCTTT
TRBD1	once	TRBJ1-3	TRBV6-5	CASSSQGYSGNTIYF	TGTGCCAGCAGTTCACAGGGGTACTCTGGAAACACCATATATTTT
.	.	TRBJ1-5	TRBV21-1	CASSKDRGIVQPQHF	TGTGCCAGCAGCAAAGACAGGGGAATAGTTCAGCCCCAGCATTTT
TRBD1	few	TRBJ2-1	TRBV2	CASMTGSSYNEQFF	TGTGCCAGCATGACAGGGAGCTCCTACAATGAGCAGTTCTTC
.	.	TRBJ1-1	TRBV29-1	CSVERLAFF	TGCAGCGTTGAGAGGTTGGCTTTCTTT
TRBD1	.	TRBJ1-2	TRBV28	CASSSQGQGGGYTF	TGTGCCAGCAGTTCCCAGGGACAGGGGGGTGGCTACACCTTC
TRBD1	once	TRBJ1-1	TRBV5-1	CASSFETGITEAFF	TGCGCCAGCAGCTTCGAGACAGGGATCACTGAAGCTTTCTTT
.	few	TRBJ1-1	TRBV28	CASRLLQNAEAFF	TGTGCCAGCAGATTGCTTCAGAACGCTGAAGCTTTCTTT
.	.	TRBJ1-4	TRBV13	CASSPTEGATNEKLFF	TGTGCCAGCAGCCCAACAGAAGGGGCAACTAATGAAAAACTGTTTTTT
.	.	TRBJ1-2	TRBV19	CASSDDTVLYHGYTF	TGTGCCAGTAGTGATGATACAGTCTTATATCATGGCTACACCTTC
.	.	TRBJ1-5	TRBV7-9	CASSPPGTNQPQHF	TGTGCCAGCAGCCCCCCCGGGACAAATCAGCCCCAGCATTTT
TRBD1	.	TRBJ1-3	TRBV15	CATSRGGQGSGNTIYF	TGTGCCACCAGCAGAGGCGGACAGGGCTCTGGAAACACCATATATTTT
TRBD1	.	TRBJ2-1	TRBV6-5	CASSYDRENEQFF	TGTGCCAGCAGTTACGACAGGGAGAATGAGCAGTTCTTC
.	.	TRBJ2-3	TRBV5-1	CASTRTVKGTDTQYF	TGCGCCAGCACCCGGACAGTCAAAGGCACAGATACGCAGTATTTT
.	.	TRBJ2-2	TRBV19	CASSSGNLNTGELFF	TGTGCCAGTAGTAGCGGGAACTTGAACACCGGGGAGCTGTTTTTT
TRBD2	once	TRBJ2-2	TRBV6-5	CASRTGGAGELFF	TGTGCCAGCAGAACGGGGGGGGCCGGGGAGCTGTTTTTT